A selection of T cell receptor beta chains follows, all from one sample in a study of prognosis after radiotherapy for stage I lung cancer. MiXCR, applied by TCRdb to the multiplex PCR reads, yields one record per CDR3 protein. The sample records approximately 25,000 distinct CDR3 sequences, around 38% being singletons. The specimen was PBMCs, collected before or after stereotactic body radiation therapy (not recorded which). These receptors all come from a donor aged 50 or older with non-small cell lung cancer. Each CDR3 is given with its conserved first and last residue. The D gene is left open where the match is weak. Clone size is not always given. Where it is, it says once, few, many or a class for expanded clones.

J,D,size,V,CDR3,DNA
TRBJ2-1,-,many,TRBV19,CASSRRYYNEQFF,TGTGCCAGTAGTCGGAGATACTACAATGAGCAGTTCTTC
TRBJ2-1,TRBD1,-,TRBV6-2/TRBV6-3,CAISRDRERFF,TGTGCCATCAGTCGGGACAGGGAGCGGTTCTTC
TRBJ2-5,TRBD2,many,TRBV25-1,CASSESTSWETQYF,TGTGCCAGCAGTGAATCGACTAGCTGGGAGACCCAGTACTTC
TRBJ2-7,-,many,TRBV5-1,CASSFTTGTATYEQYF,TGCGCCAGCAGCTTCACCACCGGGACGGCGACCTACGAGCAGTACTTC
TRBJ2-6,TRBD1,many,TRBV7-3,CASSSGTGPSGGANVLTF,TGTGCCAGCAGCTCAGGGACAGGGCCTTCGGGAGGGGCCAACGTCCTGACTTTC
TRBJ2-1,-,-,TRBV11-3,CASSLSGSYNEQFF,TGTGCCAGCAGTCTGAGCGGGTCCTACAATGAGCAGTTCTTC
TRBJ2-1,-,many,TRBV12-3/TRBV12-4,CASGRFYFNEQFF,TGTGCCAGCGGAAGGTTCTATTTCAATGAGCAGTTCTTC
TRBJ1-4,-,many,TRBV20-1,CSATSGESANEKLFF,TGCAGTGCCACCTCAGGGGAGTCAGCTAATGAAAAACTGTTTTTT
TRBJ1-1,TRBD1,many,TRBV5-1,CASSASGQGYTEAFF,TGCGCCAGCAGCGCTTCGGGACAGGGGTATACTGAAGCTTTCTTT
TRBJ1-2,-,-,TRBV20-1,CSAPDLGDYGYTF,TGCAGTGCTCCCGATCTTGGGGACTATGGCTACACCTTC